This TCR beta chain was sequenced for a study of blood T cell repertoires in COVID-19. Whole-study context: Donors in the United States, Italy and Spain gave samples during acute or convalescent COVID-19. The cDNA or gDNA used as material had been derived from T cells, B-cell-depleted T cells, or PBMCs.

Original handling: Estimated nucleated cell counts came from reference gene primer amplification. The table came from immunoSEQ multiplex PCR; TCRdb's copy has only in-frame clones and leaves some out. Clone size and V and J calls were adopted from that table, with D and trimming inferred from the DNA. The data hold roughly 230,000 clones, with 88% observed a single time. Germline CDR1 is SGHDT and CDR2 is YYEEEE. This CDR3 is built from 14 residues. Trimming left V 6 bases short and J 5 bases short, with 14 bases between. The sequencing sample was made of peripheral blood. This chain uses TRBV5-6 with TRBJ2-2; possible D gene TRBD1, 6 bases. The sequence was collected from a man aged 70-80 years with acute or convalescent COVID-19. The CDR3 DNA reads TGTGCCAGCACTCAGGGGCACGCGACCGGGGAGCTGTTTTTT. Translating gives CASTQGHATGELFF.